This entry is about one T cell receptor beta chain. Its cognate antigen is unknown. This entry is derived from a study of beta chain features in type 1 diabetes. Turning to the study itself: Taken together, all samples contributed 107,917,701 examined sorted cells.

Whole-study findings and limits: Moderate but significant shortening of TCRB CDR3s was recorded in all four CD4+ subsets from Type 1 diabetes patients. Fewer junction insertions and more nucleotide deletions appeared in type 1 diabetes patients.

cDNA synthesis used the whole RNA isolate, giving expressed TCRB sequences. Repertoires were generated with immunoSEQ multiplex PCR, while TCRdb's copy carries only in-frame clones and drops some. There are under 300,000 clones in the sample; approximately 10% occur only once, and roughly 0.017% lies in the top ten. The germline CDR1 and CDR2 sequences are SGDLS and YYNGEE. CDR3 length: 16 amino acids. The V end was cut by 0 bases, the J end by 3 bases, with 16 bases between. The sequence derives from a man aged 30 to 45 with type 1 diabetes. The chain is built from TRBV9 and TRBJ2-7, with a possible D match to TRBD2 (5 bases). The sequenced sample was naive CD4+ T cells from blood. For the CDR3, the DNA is TGTGCCAGCAGCGTAGCTAGGCCACCTCGGGACTACGAGCAGTACTTC. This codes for CASSVARPPRDYEQYF.